This T cell receptor beta chain is from a study of blood T cell repertoires in COVID-19. Whole-study context: The samples span acute and convalescent COVID-19 from the United States, Italy and Spain.

Looked up from germline, CDR1 is LNHDA and CDR2 is SQIVND (reference sequence). V gave up 7 bases and J gave up 4 bases, with 13 bases separating them. This CDR3 is built from 13 residues. Study processing details: Estimation of nucleated cell counts was performed using reference gene primer amplification. Measured with immunoSEQ multiplex PCR; TCRdb has only the in-frame clones, and not every one. Clone size and the V and J calls come from that table; the DNA yielded D and trimming. The table records over 100,000 clones, roughly 83% of them present only once. The chain combines TRBV19 with TRBJ1-1; possible D gene TRBD1, 6 bases. The source of this sequence is a woman aged 70-85 years with acute or convalescent COVID-19. The sequencing sample was made of peripheral blood. The CDR3 here is CASTLGAATEAFF. In nucleotides, the CDR3 is TGTGCCAGTACTTTGGGGGCTGCCACTGAAGCTTTCTTT.